The 4 T cell receptor beta chains listed next were all sequenced from one sample in a study of blood T cells in healthy people across ages. The authors ran a second PCR of 7 to 11 cycles using a sample-barcoded 5' primer and a J-beta primer mix. TCRdb independently ran MiXCR on the 5' RACE reads; one entry per CDR3 protein. The table includes 920,000 or so distinct CDR3 sequences, 40% to 55% detected once. The sequenced sample consisted of blood. These receptors were collected from a woman in her sixties or seventies in good health.

V gene TRBV5-4 combines with J gene TRBJ2-1, with TRBD2 matching 8 bases. V was pared by 2 bases and J by 7 bases, with 11 bases of the junction left unmatched. CDR1 and CDR2 from the germline V gene are SGHNT and YYREEE (reference sequence). This CDR3 has 16 residues. The CDR3 spells CASSLRTSKNRNEQFF. The DNA for the CDR3 is TGTGCCAGCAGCTTAAGGACTAGCAAGAACCGGAATGAGCAGTTCTTC. The full variable domain, in which reference TRBV5-4 and TRBJ2-1 provide the parts outside the CDR3, is ETGVTQSPTHLIKTRGQQVTLRCSSQSGHNTVSWYQQALGQGPQFIFQYYREEENGRGNFPPRFSGLQFPNYSSELNVNALELDDSALYLCASSLRTSKNRNEQFFGPGTRLTVL.

CDR3 amino acids: CATSDPLDNEQFF. The DNA of the CDR3 is TGTGCCACCAGTGATCCGCTCGACAATGAGCAGTTCTTC. The J gene is TRBJ2-1, the V gene TRBV24-1; the D is unclear. The CDR3 runs 13 residues. CDR1 and CDR2 from the germline V gene are KGHDR and SFDVKD. V lost 3 bases and J 5 bases, leaving 7 bases between the germline ends.

This clonotype was seen a handful of times. The rearrangement joins TRBV25-1 to TRBJ2-5; 7 bases agree with TRBD2. The length of the CDR3 is 16 residues. Losses at the gene ends were 2 bases for V and 1 base for J; bases not matched to a gene: 7. Germline loops: CDR1 MGHDK, CDR2 SYGVNS. The CDR3 DNA reads as TGTGCCAGCAGTGAAAGAAGAGCGGGAACCCAAGAGACCCAGTACTTC. Protein: CASSERRAGTQETQYF.

The chain recombines TRBV9 with TRBJ2-1; D remains ambiguous. Trimming took off 2 bases at V and 6 bases at J, with 15 bases between the two ends. The CDR3 loop spans 15 amino acids. CDR1 is SGDLS, CDR2 YYNGEE, per germline. The CDR3 DNA is TGTGCCAGCAGCGTTGACCCTTCGTTAGGCAATGAGCAGTTCTTC. Encoded protein: CASSVDPSLGNEQFF.